The 27 T cell receptor beta chains listed next were all sequenced from one sample in a study of blood T cells in healthy people across ages. The authors ran a second PCR of about 6 to 11 cycles using a sample-barcoded 5' primer and a J-beta primer mix. TCRdb re-called the 5' RACE reads through MiXCR, storing one row per CDR3 protein. The data show hundreds of thousands of distinct CDR3 sequences, over 40% seen once. Sequencing input: blood. These receptors were taken from a man at least 80 years old in good health.

The rearrangement links TRBV4-1 to TRBJ1-1; 7 bases agree with TRBD1. Germline V gene data show CDR1 as MGHRA and CDR2 as YSYEKL. V shed 4 bases, J shed 3 bases, and the junction held 17 bases outside the gene matches. CDR3 length: 18 amino acids. In DNA, the CDR3 is TGCGCCAGCAGCCCTTCACTACCCTCAGGGGGACCATACACTGAAGCTTTCTTT. It yields the protein CASSPSLPSGGPYTEAFF.

This clonotype was seen at least ten times. The rearrangement joins TRBV21-1 to TRBJ2-7. TRBV21-1 is termed a pseudogene. CDR3 size: 18 residues. The CDR3 DNA follows: TGTGCCAGCAGCCCCCATAACGTCCGCCGAACCTTAACCTACGAGCAGTACTTC. It translates to CASSPHNVRRTLTYEQYF.

V usage is TRBV20-1 and J usage is TRBJ2-5; TRBD2 matches 8 bases. The V gene end was trimmed by 5 bases and the J gene end by 7 bases; junction bases not matched to a gene: 12. From germline, CDR1 is DFQATT and CDR2 SNEGSKA (reference sequence). CDR3 length: 14 residues. This CDR3 reads CSAFDGTSDVTQYF. CDR3 DNA sequence: TGCAGTGCTTTTGACGGGACTAGTGACGTGACCCAGTACTTC.

The rearrangement uses TRBV27 and TRBJ2-1; D possibly corresponds to TRBD1 (5 bases). The germline CDR1 and CDR2 sequences are MNHEY and SMNVEV (reference sequence). The CDR3 is 15 residues long. The V end lost 3 bases, the J end lost 1 base, and 10 bases lay between the germline ends. CDR3 sequence reads: CASSLSQGSYNEQFF. The CDR3 coding sequence is TGTGCCAGCAGTTTGAGTCAGGGTTCCTACAATGAGCAGTTCTTC.

The chain joins TRBV20-1 to TRBJ2-3, with TRBD2 matching over 11 bases. The ends lost 0 bases at V and 6 bases at J; junction bases unmatched: 8. Germline loops: CDR1 DFQATT, CDR2 SNEGSKA (reference sequence). The CDR3 runs to 16 residues. As DNA, the CDR3 is TGCAGTGCTAGAGATCTGGCTAGCGGGAGGAAGGATACGCAGTATTTT. It translates to CSARDLASGRKDTQYF.

The rearrangement joins TRBV6-1 to TRBJ2-7; D is unresolved. The ends were cut back, 10 bases at V and 5 bases at J, with 3 bases in the middle. From germline, CDR1 is MNHNS and CDR2 SASEGT. The length of the CDR3 is 8 residues. The chain's CDR3 is CATNEQYF. CDR3 DNA sequence: TGTGCCACCAACGAGCAGTACTTC.

The table lists this clonotype with a few counts. This chain uses TRBV7-2 with TRBJ2-6, with D possibly TRBD1 on 5 matching bases. V was shortened by 3 bases and J by 2 bases, with 11 bases between the two germline ends. This CDR3 has 16 residues. Germline CDR1 reads SGHTA; CDR2 reads FQGNSA. CDR3 sequence reads: CASSFRQGTGANVLTF. The CDR3 nucleotides are TGTGCCAGCAGCTTCCGCCAGGGAACTGGGGCCAACGTCCTGACTTTC.

V and J are TRBV7-9 and TRBJ2-7; 10 bases are a match to TRBD1. The CDR3 is 15 amino acids. The germline gives CDR1 SEHNR, CDR2 FQNEAQ (reference sequence). After removal of 4 bases from V and 3 bases from J, the junction contained 6 bases not matched to a gene. Here the CDR3 DNA reads TGTGCCAGCAGCTCGGATGGACAGGGGGACTACGAGCAGTACTTC. This sequence encodes CASSSDGQGDYEQYF. The whole variable domain, filled in from reference TRBV7-9 and TRBJ2-7, reads DTGVSQNPRHKITKRGQNVTFRCDPISEHNRLYWYRQTLGQGPEFLTYFQNEAQLEKSRLLSDRFSAERPKGSFSTLEIQRTEQGDSAMYLCASSSDGQGDYEQYFGPGTRLTVT.

The V call is TRBV6-2 or TRBV6-3, the J call TRBJ1-4; 7 nucleotides align to TRBD1. V dropped 5 bases and J dropped 2; count of bases not matched to a gene: 8. CDR1 and CDR2 (germline): MNHEY, SVGEGT. The CDR3 totals 16 residues. This CDR3 reads CASSNDRDWTNEKLFF. The CDR3 DNA reads as TGTGCCAGCAGTAACGACAGGGATTGGACTAATGAAAAACTGTTTTTT.

The gene calls are TRBV20-1 and TRBJ2-1; D is undetermined. CDR3 length equals 13 residues. Germline V gives CDR1 DFQATT, CDR2 SNEGSKA (reference sequence). The CDR3 sequence: CSYNKRAYNEQFF. The CDR3 coding sequence is TGCAGCTATAACAAGAGAGCCTACAATGAGCAGTTCTTC.

This clonotype has just one count. This chain joins TRBV7-2 and TRBJ1-2; D possibly corresponds to TRBD1 (6 bases). The CDR3 covers 14 residues. Germline assignment: CDR1 SGHTA and CDR2 FQGNSA. The ends were cut back, 5 bases at V and 6 bases at J, with 16 bases in the middle. CDR3 sequence: CASSTEPRGHGYTF. The CDR3 nucleotides read TGTGCCAGCAGCACCGAGCCCAGGGGCCATGGCTACACCTTC.

Only a few counts were recorded for this clonotype. The chain couples TRBV24-1 to TRBJ2-5; 7 positions match TRBD2. The trim removed 4 bases at V and 11 bases at J, leaving 12 bases unmatched. Germline CDR1 is KGHDR and CDR2 is SFDVKD. The CDR3 is 14 amino acids. CDR3 protein: CATSEPGRHNEQYF. DNA for the CDR3: TGTGCCACCAGTGAACCCGGGAGGCACAATGAGCAGTACTTC.

The V gene is TRBV7-8, the J gene TRBJ2-5; 7 positions match TRBD1. V lost 7 bases and J lost 1; bases outside the gene matches: 9. CDR3 length: 15 residues. CDR1 is SGHVS, CDR2 FQNEAQ, per germline. The CDR3 loop reads CASKARQGGQETQYF. The DNA for the CDR3 is TGTGCCAGCAAGGCCCGACAGGGTGGCCAAGAGACCCAGTACTTC.

Concerning this clonotype itself: The junction departs from germline at one end; a sequencing error may be responsible. J is TRBJ2-7 and V is TRBV5-1, with 10 bases matching TRBD2. Germline V gene sequence: CDR1 SGHRS, CDR2 YFSETQ. This CDR3 has 16 amino acids. CDR3 loop: CASSLLSGRSSYKQYF. CDR3 coding DNA: TGCGCCAGCAGCTTGCTTAGCGGGAGGAGCTCCTACAAGCAGTACTTC.

Note on this clonotype: Being one base from a much bigger clone, this may be a read error. The V and J genes are TRBV20-1 and TRBJ1-2, with D maybe TRBD1 (6 bases). This CDR3 is 14 amino acids long. Looked up from germline, CDR1 is DFQATT and CDR2 is SNEGSKA (reference sequence). CDR3 nucleotides: TGCAGTACTAGAGAACAGGGAAAAAACTATGGCTACACCTTC. Its protein is CSTREQGKNYGYTF.

This clonotype was seen ten or more times. This rearrangement joins TRBV6-2 or TRBV6-3 to TRBJ2-5; 8 nucleotides agree with TRBD2. V dropped 0 bases and J dropped 5; count of bases not matched to a gene: 5. This CDR3 has 15 residues. Looked up from germline, CDR1 is MNHEY and CDR2 is SVGEGT. Here the CDR3 reads CASSYSGLVWETQYF. The DNA of the CDR3 is TGTGCCAGCAGTTACTCGGGACTAGTTTGGGAGACCCAGTACTTC.

This clonotype was detected only a few times. The rearrangement links TRBV7-6 to TRBJ1-1; 11 bases map to TRBD1. CDR3 length: 15 amino acids. The germline CDR1 and CDR2 sequences are SGHVS and FNYEAQ. V shed 5 bases, J shed 5 bases, and the junction held 7 bases outside the gene matches. CDR3: CASSPQGQGGTEAFF. The CDR3 nucleotides read TGTGCCAGCAGCCCACAGGGACAGGGGGGAACTGAAGCTTTCTTT. The full variable domain, completed using reference TRBV7-6 and TRBJ1-1, is GAGVSQSPRYKVTKRGQDVALRCDPISGHVSLYWYRQALGQGPEFLTYFNYEAQQDKSGLPNDRFSAERPEGSISTLTIQRTEQRDSAMYRCASSPQGQGGTEAFFGQGTRLTVV.

V and J are TRBV13 and TRBJ1-2; weak D call: TRBD1 (6 bases). V lost 9 bases and J 8 bases, leaving 19 bases between the germline ends. The CDR3 has 13 residues. The germline CDR1 and CDR2 sequences are PRHDT and FYEKMQ (reference sequence). The CDR3 DNA reads as TGTGCCAGAGATCTTCCAGGGGCGCACGGCTACACCTTC. Translating it yields CARDLPGAHGYTF.

The chain has TRBV7-2 and TRBJ2-7, with 7 bases that match TRBD2. The CDR3 is 13 amino acids. With V trimmed by 10 bases and J by 2 bases, 8 bases remained unmatched. Germline assignment: CDR1 SGHTA and CDR2 FQGNSA. The CDR3 DNA reads TGTGCCACCCGAGCGGGGCACGCCTACGAGCAGTACTTC. Amino acid sequence: CATRAGHAYEQYF.

J is TRBJ1-2 and V is TRBV21-1. TRBV21-1 is described as a pseudogene. This CDR3 is 10 amino acids long. CDR3 amino acids: CASSLYGHTF. The CDR3 DNA follows: TGTGCCAGCAGCCTATATGGCCACACCTTC.

This clonotype came up a few times. V usage is TRBV4-3 and J usage is TRBJ1-4; D is uncertain. The CDR3 totals 14 residues. Germline V lookup: CDR1 LGHNA, CDR2 YSLEER. V was cut by 1 base and J by 7 bases, with 10 bases left in between. The CDR3 region has the DNA TGCGCCAGCAGCCAAGGTGCAGGTCGTGAAAAACTGTTTTTT. Amino acids: CASSQGAGREKLFF.

The J gene is TRBJ2-3, the V gene TRBV4-3, with D possibly TRBD2 on 5 matching bases. This CDR3 comprises 15 residues. Trimming cost V 3 bases and J 2 bases, with 12 bases left between them. CDR1 and CDR2 from the germline V gene are LGHNA and YSLEER. Written as DNA, the CDR3 is TGCGCCAGCAGCCAGACTATTGGGTCCACAGATACGCAGTATTTT. Amino acid sequence: CASSQTIGSTDTQYF.

This clonotype was detected ten times or more. V and J are TRBV5-1 and TRBJ2-3, with a tentative D call TRBD1 (6 bases). Germline V gene data show CDR1 as SGHRS and CDR2 as YFSETQ. V shed 4 bases and J shed 8 bases, with 20 bases lying between them. The CDR3 has 15 amino acids. In nucleotides, the CDR3 is TGCGCCAGCAGCCCGGTGGTCCAATCAGGGGCTACGCAGTATTTT. This translates into CASSPVVQSGATQYF.

This clonotype showed up just a few times. V usage is TRBV20-1 and J usage is TRBJ1-2, with 7 bases aligning to TRBD1. Germline V gene sequence: CDR1 DFQATT, CDR2 SNEGSKA (reference sequence). The length of the CDR3 is 14 residues. Germline trimming cut 1 base from V and 7 bases from J; bases unmatched to any gene: 9. CDR3 DNA sequence: TGCAGTGCTAGAGCCCAGGAGGGGGCGATTGGCTACACCTTC. Translating gives CSARAQEGAIGYTF.

The V call is TRBV10-3, the J call TRBJ2-7; a weak D match, TRBD2 (5 bases). The CDR3 loop spans 16 amino acids. Per the germline V gene, CDR1 is ENHRY and CDR2 is SYGVKD. The V end lost 3 bases, the J end lost 3 bases, and 18 bases lay between the germline ends. The CDR3: CAISEPDSAASYEQYF. The CDR3 DNA reads as TGTGCCATCAGTGAACCGGACTCCGCGGCGAGCTACGAGCAGTACTTC.

The chain joins TRBV6-2 or TRBV6-3 to TRBJ2-5, with 7 bases identical to TRBD1. TRBJ2-7 matches the DNA end more closely, so the J call is doubtful. The length of the CDR3 is 13 residues. Germline V gene sequence: CDR1 MNHEY, CDR2 SVGEGT. CDR3 DNA: TGTGCCAGCAGTCCAGGGGGTCGCTACGAGCAGTACTTC. Amino acid sequence: CASSPGGRYEQYF.

This clonotype occurred once. The chain carries TRBV27 and TRBJ2-1; weak D call: TRBD1 (6 bases). The DNA end is more similar to TRBJ2-7, so the J call may be wrong. Germline assignment: CDR1 MNHEY and CDR2 SMNVEV (reference sequence). The length of the CDR3 is 15 residues. The CDR3 region is CASSLNRVSIYEQYF. The CDR3 DNA sequence: TGTGCCAGCAGTCTTAACAGGGTTTCCATCTACGAGCAGTACTTC.